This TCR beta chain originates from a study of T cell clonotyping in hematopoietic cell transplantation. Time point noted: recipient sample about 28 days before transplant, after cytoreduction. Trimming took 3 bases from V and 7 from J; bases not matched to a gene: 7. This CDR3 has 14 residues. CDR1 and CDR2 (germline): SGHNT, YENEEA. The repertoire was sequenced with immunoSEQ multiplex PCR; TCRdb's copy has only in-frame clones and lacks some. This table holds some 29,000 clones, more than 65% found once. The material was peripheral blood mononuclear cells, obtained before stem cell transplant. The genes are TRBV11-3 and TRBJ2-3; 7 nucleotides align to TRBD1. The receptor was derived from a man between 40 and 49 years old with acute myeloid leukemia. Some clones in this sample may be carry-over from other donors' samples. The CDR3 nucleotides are TGTGCCAGCAGCTTGGGAGACAGGGTCCATACGCAGTATTTT. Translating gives CASSLGDRVHTQYF.